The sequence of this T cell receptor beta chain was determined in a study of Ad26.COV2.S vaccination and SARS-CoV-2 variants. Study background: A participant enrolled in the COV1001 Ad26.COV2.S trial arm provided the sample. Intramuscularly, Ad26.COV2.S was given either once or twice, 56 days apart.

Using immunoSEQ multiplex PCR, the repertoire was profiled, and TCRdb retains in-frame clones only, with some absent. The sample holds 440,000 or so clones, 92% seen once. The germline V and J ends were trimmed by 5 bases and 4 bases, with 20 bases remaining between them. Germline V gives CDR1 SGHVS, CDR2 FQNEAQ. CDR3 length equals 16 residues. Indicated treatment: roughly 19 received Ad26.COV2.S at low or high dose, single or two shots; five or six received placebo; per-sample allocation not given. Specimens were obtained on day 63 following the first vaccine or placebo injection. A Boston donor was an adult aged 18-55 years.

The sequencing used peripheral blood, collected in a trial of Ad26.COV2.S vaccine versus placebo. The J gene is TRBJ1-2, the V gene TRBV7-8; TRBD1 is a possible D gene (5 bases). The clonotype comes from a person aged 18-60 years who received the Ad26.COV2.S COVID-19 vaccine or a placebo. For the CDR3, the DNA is TGTGCCAGCAGCAAAGCTAGGGACCCTCCGAGCTATGGCTACACCTTC. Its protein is CASSKARDPPSYGYTF.